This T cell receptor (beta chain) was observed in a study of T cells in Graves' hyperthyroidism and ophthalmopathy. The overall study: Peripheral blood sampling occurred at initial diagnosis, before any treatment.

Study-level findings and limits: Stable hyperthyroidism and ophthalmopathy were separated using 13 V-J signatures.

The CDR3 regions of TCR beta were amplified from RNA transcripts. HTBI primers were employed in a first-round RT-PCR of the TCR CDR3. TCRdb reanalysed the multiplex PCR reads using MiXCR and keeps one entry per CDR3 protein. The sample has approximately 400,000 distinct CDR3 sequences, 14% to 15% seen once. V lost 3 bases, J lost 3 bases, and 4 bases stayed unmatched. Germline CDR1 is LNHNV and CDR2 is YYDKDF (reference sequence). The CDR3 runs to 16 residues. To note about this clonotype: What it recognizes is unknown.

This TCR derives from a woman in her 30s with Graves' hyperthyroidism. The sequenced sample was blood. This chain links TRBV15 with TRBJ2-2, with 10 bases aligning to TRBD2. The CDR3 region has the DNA TGTGCCACCAGCAGCCCCGGACTAGCGGACACCGGGGAGCTGTTTTTT. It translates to CATSSPGLADTGELFF.